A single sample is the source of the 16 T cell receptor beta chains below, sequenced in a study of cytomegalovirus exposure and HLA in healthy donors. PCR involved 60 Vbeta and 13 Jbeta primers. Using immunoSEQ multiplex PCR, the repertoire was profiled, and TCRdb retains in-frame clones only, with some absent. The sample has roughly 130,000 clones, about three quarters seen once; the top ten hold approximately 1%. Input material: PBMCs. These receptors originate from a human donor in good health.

The CDR3 here is CASRKGRQVSNQPQHF. The CDR3 DNA reads TGTGCCAGCAGAAAGGGCCGACAGGTTAGCAATCAGCCCCAGCATTTT. This rearrangement joins TRBV2 to TRBJ1-5; tentatively, D is TRBD1 (6 bases). The CDR3 length is 16 residues. With 6 bases removed from V and 0 bases from J, the gap between germline ends came to 15 bases. CDR1 and CDR2 from the germline V gene are SNHLY and FYNNEI.

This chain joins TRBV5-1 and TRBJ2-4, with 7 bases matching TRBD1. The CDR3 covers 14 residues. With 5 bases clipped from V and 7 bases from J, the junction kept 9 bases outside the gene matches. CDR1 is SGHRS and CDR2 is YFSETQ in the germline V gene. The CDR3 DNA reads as TGCGCCAGCAGTATCCCCGACAGGGCGAACATTCAGTACTTC. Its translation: CASSIPDRANIQYF.

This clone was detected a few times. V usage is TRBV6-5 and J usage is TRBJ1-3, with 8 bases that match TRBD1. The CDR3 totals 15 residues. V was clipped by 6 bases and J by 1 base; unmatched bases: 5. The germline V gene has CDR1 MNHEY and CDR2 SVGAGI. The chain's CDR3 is CASSNRQGSGNTIYF. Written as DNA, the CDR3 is TGTGCCAGCAGCAATAGACAGGGGTCTGGAAACACCATATATTTT.

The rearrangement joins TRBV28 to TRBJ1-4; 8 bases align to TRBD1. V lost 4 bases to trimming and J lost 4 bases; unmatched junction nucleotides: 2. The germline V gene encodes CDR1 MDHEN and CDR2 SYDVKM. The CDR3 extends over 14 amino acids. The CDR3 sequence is CASSWTGSNEKLFF. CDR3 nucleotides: TGTGCCAGCAGTTGGACAGGGAGTAATGAAAAACTGTTTTTT.

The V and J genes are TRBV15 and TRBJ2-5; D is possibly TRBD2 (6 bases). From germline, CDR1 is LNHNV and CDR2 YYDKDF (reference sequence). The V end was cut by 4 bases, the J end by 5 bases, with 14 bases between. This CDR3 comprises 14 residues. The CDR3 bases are TGTGCCACCAGCAAGGTCGGGACTTACGAGACCCAGTACTTC. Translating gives CATSKVGTYETQYF.

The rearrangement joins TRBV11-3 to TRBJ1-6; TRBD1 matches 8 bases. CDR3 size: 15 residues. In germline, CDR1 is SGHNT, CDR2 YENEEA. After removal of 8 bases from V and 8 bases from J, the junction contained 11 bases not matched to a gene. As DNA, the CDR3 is TGTGCCAGCGCAGTAATAGACAGGGGTCATTCACCCCTCCACTTT. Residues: CASAVIDRGHSPLHF.

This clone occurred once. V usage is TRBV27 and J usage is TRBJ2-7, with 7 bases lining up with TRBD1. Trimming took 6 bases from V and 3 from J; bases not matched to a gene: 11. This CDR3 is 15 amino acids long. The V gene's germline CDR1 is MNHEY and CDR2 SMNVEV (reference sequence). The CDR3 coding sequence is TGTGCCAGCAGCCTAGGGGACAGTTCCTTCTACGAGCAGTACTTC. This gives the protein CASSLGDSSFYEQYF.

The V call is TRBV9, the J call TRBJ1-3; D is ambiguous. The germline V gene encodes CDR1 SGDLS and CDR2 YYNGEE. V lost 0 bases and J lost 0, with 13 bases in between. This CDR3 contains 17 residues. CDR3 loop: CASSVEAGPHSGNTIYF. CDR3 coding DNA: TGTGCCAGCAGCGTAGAAGCCGGTCCTCACTCTGGAAACACCATATATTTT.

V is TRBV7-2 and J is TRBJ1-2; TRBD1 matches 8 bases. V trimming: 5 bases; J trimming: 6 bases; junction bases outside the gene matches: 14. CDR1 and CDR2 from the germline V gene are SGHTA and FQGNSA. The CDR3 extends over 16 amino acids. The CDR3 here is CASSAQPGGAGDGYTF. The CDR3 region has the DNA TGTGCCAGCAGCGCTCAACCAGGGGGCGCGGGTGATGGCTACACCTTC.

The CDR3 nucleotides are TGTGCCAGCTCACGACAGGACTCGAACACTGAAGCTTTCTTT. This encodes CASSRQDSNTEAFF. The chain has TRBV18 and TRBJ1-1, with a weak D call TRBD1 (6 bases). Trimming pared 4 bases from V and 1 base from J, leaving 10 bases between. Germline V lookup: CDR1 KGHSH, CDR2 LQKENI. The CDR3 is made up of 14 amino acids. The whole variable domain, remainder taken from reference TRBV18 and TRBJ1-1, is NAGVMQNPRHLVRRRGQEARLRCSPMKGHSHVYWYRQLPEEGLKFMVYLQKENIIDESGMPKERFSAEFPKEGPSILRIQQVVRGDSAAYFCASSRQDSNTEAFFGQGTRLTVV.

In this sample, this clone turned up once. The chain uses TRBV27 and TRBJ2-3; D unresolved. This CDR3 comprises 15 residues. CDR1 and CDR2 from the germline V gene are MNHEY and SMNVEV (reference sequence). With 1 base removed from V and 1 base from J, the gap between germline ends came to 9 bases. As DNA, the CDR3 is TGTGCCAGCAGTTTATACCCCTCGGGCACAGATACGCAGTATTTT. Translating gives CASSLYPSGTDTQYF.

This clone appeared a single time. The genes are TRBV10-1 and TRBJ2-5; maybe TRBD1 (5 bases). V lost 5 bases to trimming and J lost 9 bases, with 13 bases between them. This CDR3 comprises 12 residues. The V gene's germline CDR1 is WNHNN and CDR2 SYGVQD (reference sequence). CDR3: CASSSVGAAQYF. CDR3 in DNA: TGCGCCAGCAGTAGCGTAGGGGCGGCCCAGTACTTC.

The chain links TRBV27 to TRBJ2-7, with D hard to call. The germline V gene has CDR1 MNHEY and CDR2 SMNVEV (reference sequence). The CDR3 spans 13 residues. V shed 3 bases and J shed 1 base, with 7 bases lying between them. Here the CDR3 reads CASSLLQSYEQYF. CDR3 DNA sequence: TGTGCCAGCAGTTTGCTACAGTCCTACGAGCAGTACTTC.

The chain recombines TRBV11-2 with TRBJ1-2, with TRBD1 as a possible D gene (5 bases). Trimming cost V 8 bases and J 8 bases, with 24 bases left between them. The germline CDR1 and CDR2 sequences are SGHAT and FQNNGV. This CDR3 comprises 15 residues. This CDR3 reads CASRRLGADRWGYTF. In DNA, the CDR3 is TGTGCCAGCCGAAGATTAGGGGCTGACCGGTGGGGCTACACCTTC. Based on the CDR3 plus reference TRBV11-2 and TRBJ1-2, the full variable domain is EAGVAQSPRYKIIEKRQSVAFWCNPISGHATLYWYQQILGQGPKLLIQFQNNGVVDDSQLPKDRFSAERLKGVDSTLKIQPAKLEDSAVYLCASRRLGADRWGYTFGSGTRLTVV.

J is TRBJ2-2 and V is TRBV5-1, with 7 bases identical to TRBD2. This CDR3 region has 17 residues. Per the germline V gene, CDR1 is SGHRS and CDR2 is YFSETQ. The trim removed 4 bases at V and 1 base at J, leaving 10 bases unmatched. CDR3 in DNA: TGCGCCAGCAGCCCCCGGACGGGCGGGGGGAACACCGGGGAGCTGTTTTTT. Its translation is CASSPRTGGGNTGELFF.

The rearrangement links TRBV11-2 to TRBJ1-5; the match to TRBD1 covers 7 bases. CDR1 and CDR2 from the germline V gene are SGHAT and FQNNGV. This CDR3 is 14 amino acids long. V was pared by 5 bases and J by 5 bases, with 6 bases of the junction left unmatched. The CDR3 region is CASSTTGMDQPQHF. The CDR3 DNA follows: TGTGCCAGCAGCACGACAGGGATGGATCAGCCCCAGCATTTT.